The clone carrying this TCR beta chain has ten or more counts. Its antigen is unidentified. The entry originates in a study of identical twins. Findings and caveats of the study: A cross-sectional statistical analysis, not follow-up of the same donors, supported the conclusions. Excess low generation probability was seen in twin-shared out-of-frame alpha sequences. Sharing of beta out-of-frame sequences by twins showed a weaker excess.

TCRdb ran MiXCR on the 5' RACE reads and lists one entry per CDR3 protein. The sample gives roughly 230,000 distinct CDR3 sequences, approximately 8.3% of which show up once; roughly 3.1% is in the top ten. Germline values: CDR1 MDHEN, CDR2 SYDVKM. Trimming pared 7 bases from V and 8 bases from J, leaving 17 bases between. There are 13 residues in the CDR3. The same sample was also used in a study of yellow fever vaccine responses in identical twins.

The specimen was CD8+ T cells sorted from blood. The V call is TRBV28, the J call TRBJ1-2, with D hard to call. The TCR sequence derives from a woman under 30 in good health. The CDR3 coding sequence is TGTGCCAGCAACCCGAGGAAGGTTAGGGGCTACACCTTC. It is translated as CASNPRKVRGYTF.